These 19 T cell receptor beta chains were all obtained from the same sample, sequenced in a study of T cells in Graves' hyperthyroidism and ophthalmopathy. Regions amplified from RNA transcripts were the TCR beta CDR3 regions. Using the HTBI primer set, a first-round RT-PCR was run on the TCR CDR3. Via MiXCR, TCRdb re-called the multiplex PCR reads, giving one row per CDR3 protein. Of around 700,000 distinct CDR3 sequences listed, around 20% are singletons. The specimen sequenced was blood. These receptor sequences come from a woman in her fifties or sixties with Graves' hyperthyroidism that later progressed to Graves' ophthalmopathy.

This clonotype appeared many times. The chain is built from TRBV11-2 and TRBJ2-7, with a tentative D call TRBD1 (6 bases). The ends were cut back, 3 bases at V and 2 bases at J, with 20 bases in the middle. The CDR3 is 17 residues long. Germline V lookup: CDR1 SGHAT, CDR2 FQNNGV. This CDR3 reads CASSFQATETGTYEQYF. Here the CDR3 DNA reads TGTGCCAGCAGCTTTCAGGCGACCGAGACAGGCACCTACGAGCAGTACTTC.

This chain uses TRBV11-2 with TRBJ1-1; 7 bases are a match to TRBD1. Germline assignment: CDR1 SGHAT and CDR2 FQNNGV. Trimming took 1 base from V and 5 from J; bases not matched to a gene: 10. The CDR3 is made up of 16 amino acids. For the CDR3, the DNA is TGTGCCAGCAGCTTAGGGGGAACAGGGGTCCGGACTGAAGCTTTCTTT. It codes for CASSLGGTGVRTEAFF.

The V call is TRBV4-1, the J call TRBJ1-2; a possible D gene is TRBD1 (5 bases). In germline, CDR1 is MGHRA, CDR2 YSYEKL. This CDR3 comprises 15 residues. Between the trimmed V and J ends, which lost 0 bases and 3 bases, there was a span of 11 bases. CDR3 in DNA: TGCGCCAGCAGCCAAGAAATGCGAGGGGACTATGGCTACACCTTC. It codes for CASSQEMRGDYGYTF.

The V and J genes are TRBV5-6 and TRBJ2-1; either TRBD1 or TRBD2 may supply D (5 bases each). The germline V gene has CDR1 SGHDT and CDR2 YYEEEE. V was shortened by 2 bases and J by 5 bases, with 11 bases between the two germline ends. The CDR3 is 14 residues long. CDR3 loop: CASSFVGRNNEQFF. CDR3 bases: TGTGCCAGCAGCTTTGTGGGACGGAACAATGAGCAGTTCTTC.

This clonotype was recorded a few times. J is TRBJ1-1 and V is TRBV4-2; tentatively, D is TRBD1 (6 bases). V dropped 8 bases and J dropped 1 base, with 17 bases sitting between them. The germline V gene has CDR1 LGHNA and CDR2 YNFKEQ. The CDR3 has 15 residues. CDR3 sequence (DNA): TGTGCCAGCGGTGTTTGGCAGGGACAGAACACTGAAGCTTTCTTT. Amino acids: CASGVWQGQNTEAFF.

This clonotype showed up just a few times. The rearrangement uses TRBV29-1 and TRBJ1-3; no clear D gene. This CDR3 is built from 12 residues. Trimming cost V 4 bases and J 2 bases, with 6 bases left between them. Per germline, CDR1 SQVTM and CDR2 ANQGSEA. The CDR3: CSVVSAGNTIYF. In DNA form, the CDR3 reads TGCAGCGTTGTTTCAGCTGGAAACACCATATATTTT.

J is TRBJ1-1 and V is TRBV19; D is perhaps TRBD1 (5 bases). Looked up from germline, CDR1 is LNHDA and CDR2 is SQIVND (reference sequence). V was cut by 0 bases and J by 4 bases, with 21 bases left in between. The CDR3 consists of 18 residues. CDR3 DNA sequence: TGTGCCAGTAGTATAGATCTTTTAGGGGACGGGGTCCCCACTGAAGCTTTCTTT. Translation: CASSIDLLGDGVPTEAFF. Full variable domain (remainder filled in from reference TRBV19 and TRBJ1-1): DGGITQSPKYLFRKEGQNVTLSCEQNLNHDAMYWYRQDPGQGLRLIYYSQIVNDFQKGDIAEGYSVSREKKESFPLTVTSAQKNPTAFYLCASSIDLLGDGVPTEAFFGQGTRLTVV.

A remark on this clonotype: It may be a read error: a sequence one base away is much more abundant. The V call is TRBV20-1, the J call TRBJ1-5; D is unresolved. This CDR3 is built from 17 residues. Germline V gene lookup returns CDR1 DFQATT and CDR2 SNEGSKA (reference sequence). Trimming shortened V by 3 bases and J by 3 bases, and 21 bases separated the two germline ends. As DNA, the CDR3 is TGCAGTGCTAGTTGGGCTAACCCCGATTATAACAATCAGCCCCAGCATTTT. This codes for CSASWANPDYNNQPQHF.

This clonotype occurred many times. A junction boundary mismatches the germline segment, possibly from a read error. The gene calls are TRBV5-1 and TRBJ2-2; a possible D gene is TRBD2 (6 bases). CDR3 length equals 13 residues. The germline CDR1 and CDR2 sequences are SGHRS and YFSETQ. Here the CDR3 DNA reads TGTGCCAGCAGCTTCGGGAGAACCGGGGAGCTGTTTTTT. It is translated as CASSFGRTGELFF.

This clonotype showed up many times. The chain employs TRBV2 and TRBJ1-6; no clear D gene. Trimming left V 4 bases short and J 7 bases short, with 17 bases between. CDR1 SNHLY and CDR2 FYNNEI come from the germline V gene. The CDR3 has 16 amino acids. The CDR3 nucleotides read TGTGCCAGCAGTGTTGGATCCTTGGAAGTGAATTCACCCCTCCACTTT. Protein product: CASSVGSLEVNSPLHF.

This clonotype was counted many times. The V call is TRBV3-1, the J call TRBJ2-7; tentative D call: TRBD1 (6 bases). Per germline, CDR1 LGHDT and CDR2 YNNKEL (reference sequence). V was pared by 10 bases and J by 4 bases, with 23 bases between. This CDR3 has 15 amino acids. In DNA form, the CDR3 reads TGTGCCACCTCGAAAGACGTTGGGGGCCAGTACGAGCAGTACTTC. Amino acid sequence: CATSKDVGGQYEQYF.

The chain carries TRBV11-2 and TRBJ2-3, with D perhaps TRBD1 or TRBD2 (5 bases each). Trimming took off 1 base at V and 0 bases at J, with 14 bases between the two ends. The CDR3 has 17 residues. Germline V CDR1 and CDR2: SGHAT, FQNNGV. The CDR3 is CASSLAMGVKSTDTQYF. Written as DNA, the CDR3 is TGTGCCAGCAGCTTAGCGATGGGGGTTAAGAGCACAGATACGCAGTATTTT.

Notes on this clonotype: No conserved phenylalanine or tryptophan ends this CDR3, so it is likely a read error. This sequence joins TRBV9 and TRBJ1-1; TRBD1 is a possible D gene (5 bases). V dropped 1 base and J dropped 3 bases, with 7 bases sitting between them. The CDR3 contains 13 residues. Germline V gives CDR1 SGDLS, CDR2 YYNGEE. The CDR3 DNA is TGTGCCAGCAGCGTACTAGGGGACACTGAAGCTTTCCTT. It is translated as CASSVLGDTEAFL.

This clonotype was found a few times. The V and J genes are TRBV19 and TRBJ1-1; D is unresolved. V shed 5 bases and J shed 5 bases, with 15 bases lying between them. There are 14 residues in the CDR3. CDR1 is LNHDA and CDR2 is SQIVND in the germline V gene (reference sequence). CDR3 sequence reads: CASSPYLQGTEAFF. CDR3 sequence (DNA): TGTGCCAGTAGTCCCTACCTGCAAGGAACTGAAGCTTTCTTT.

This clonotype was detected many times. Germline is not matched at one junction end, which may reflect a read error. The rearrangement uses TRBV20-1 and TRBJ1-4, with D uncertain. Germline V gene data show CDR1 as DFQATT and CDR2 as SNEGSKA (reference sequence). This CDR3 has 14 amino acids. The CDR3 loop reads CSASSDGRNKKLFF. DNA of the CDR3: TGCAGTGCTAGCTCTGACGGTCGTAATAAAAAACTGTTTTTT.

This chain uses TRBV4-1 with TRBJ2-5; a weak D match, TRBD2 (5 bases). This CDR3 region has 15 residues. Germline loops: CDR1 MGHRA, CDR2 YSYEKL. Trimming shortened V by 0 bases and J by 5 bases, and 13 bases separated the two germline ends. The chain's CDR3 is CASSQDLGRRETQYF. The CDR3 region has the DNA TGCGCCAGCAGCCAAGATTTAGGGAGAAGGGAGACCCAGTACTTC.

The V call is TRBV18, the J call TRBJ2-1; TRBD2 matches 8 bases. V lost 2 bases to trimming and J lost 9 bases; unmatched junction nucleotides: 12. CDR1 is KGHSH, CDR2 LQKENI, per germline. The CDR3 runs to 16 residues. CDR3 loop: CASSPVGTSYGGEQFF. The CDR3 DNA reads TGTGCCAGCTCACCAGTTGGGACTAGTTACGGGGGTGAGCAGTTCTTC.

This clonotype has at least ten counts. The rearrangement links TRBV11-2 to TRBJ2-3; 11 nucleotides agree with TRBD2. Germline V CDR1 and CDR2: SGHAT, FQNNGV. J was trimmed by 5 bases and V by 1 base; bases with no gene match: 14. The CDR3 is made up of 19 amino acids. In DNA, the CDR3 is TGTGCCAGCAGCTTAGGTGAGACTAGCGGGGTTCCCCCCGGAGATACGCAGTATTTT. This sequence encodes CASSLGETSGVPPGDTQYF.

This clonotype was picked up many times. The CDR3 sequence is CASGATNTGELFF. The CDR3 DNA sequence: TGTGCCAGCGGTGCAACGAACACCGGGGAGCTGTTTTTT. This chain links TRBV11-2 with TRBJ2-2; no reliable D call. Germline assignment: CDR1 SGHAT and CDR2 FQNNGV. This CDR3 is 13 amino acids long. Trimming removed 8 bases from V and 0 bases from J, with 7 bases in between.